This TCR beta chain comes out of a study of cytomegalovirus exposure and HLA in healthy donors. The CDR3 runs 14 residues. Between the trimmed V and J ends, which lost 5 bases and 3 bases, there was a span of 14 bases. Per germline, CDR1 MDHEN and CDR2 SYDVKM. With 60 Vbeta and 13 Jbeta primers, the PCR was carried out. Method: immunoSEQ multiplex PCR; TCRdb's copy keeps in-frame clones and lacks some. The specimen's table records approximately 110,000 clones. The sample taken for sequencing was PBMCs. The clonotype was recovered from a man between 18 and 35 years old in good health and CMV-seronegative. The chain joins TRBV28 to TRBJ2-7; D may be TRBD2 (5 bases). The CDR3 loop is CASSAGERIYEQYF. CDR3 sequence (DNA): TGTGCCAGCAGTGCTGGTGAGCGGATCTACGAGCAGTACTTC. Full variable domain (missing parts from reference TRBV28 and TRBJ2-7): DVKVTQSSRYLVKRTGEKVFLECVQDMDHENMFWYRQDPGLGLRLIYFSYDVKMKEKGDIPEGYSVSREKKERFSLILESASTNQTSMYLCASSAGERIYEQYFGPGTRLTVT.